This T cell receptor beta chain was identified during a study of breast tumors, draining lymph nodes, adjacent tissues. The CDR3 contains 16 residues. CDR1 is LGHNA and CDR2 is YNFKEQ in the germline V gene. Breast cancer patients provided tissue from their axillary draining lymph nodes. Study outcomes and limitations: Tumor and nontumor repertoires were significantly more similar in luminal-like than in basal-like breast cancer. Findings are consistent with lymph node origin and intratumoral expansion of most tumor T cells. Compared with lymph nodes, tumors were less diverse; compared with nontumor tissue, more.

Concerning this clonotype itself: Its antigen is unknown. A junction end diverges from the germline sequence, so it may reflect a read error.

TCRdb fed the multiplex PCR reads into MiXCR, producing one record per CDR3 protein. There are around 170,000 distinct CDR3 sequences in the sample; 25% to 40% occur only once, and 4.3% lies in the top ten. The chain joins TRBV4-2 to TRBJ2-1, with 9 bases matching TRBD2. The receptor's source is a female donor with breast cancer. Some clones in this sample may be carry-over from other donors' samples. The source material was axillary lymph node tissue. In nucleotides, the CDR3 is TGTGCCAGCAGCCAAGAATTTGGACTAGCGCCTAATGGGCAGTTCTTC. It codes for CASSQEFGLAPNGQFF.